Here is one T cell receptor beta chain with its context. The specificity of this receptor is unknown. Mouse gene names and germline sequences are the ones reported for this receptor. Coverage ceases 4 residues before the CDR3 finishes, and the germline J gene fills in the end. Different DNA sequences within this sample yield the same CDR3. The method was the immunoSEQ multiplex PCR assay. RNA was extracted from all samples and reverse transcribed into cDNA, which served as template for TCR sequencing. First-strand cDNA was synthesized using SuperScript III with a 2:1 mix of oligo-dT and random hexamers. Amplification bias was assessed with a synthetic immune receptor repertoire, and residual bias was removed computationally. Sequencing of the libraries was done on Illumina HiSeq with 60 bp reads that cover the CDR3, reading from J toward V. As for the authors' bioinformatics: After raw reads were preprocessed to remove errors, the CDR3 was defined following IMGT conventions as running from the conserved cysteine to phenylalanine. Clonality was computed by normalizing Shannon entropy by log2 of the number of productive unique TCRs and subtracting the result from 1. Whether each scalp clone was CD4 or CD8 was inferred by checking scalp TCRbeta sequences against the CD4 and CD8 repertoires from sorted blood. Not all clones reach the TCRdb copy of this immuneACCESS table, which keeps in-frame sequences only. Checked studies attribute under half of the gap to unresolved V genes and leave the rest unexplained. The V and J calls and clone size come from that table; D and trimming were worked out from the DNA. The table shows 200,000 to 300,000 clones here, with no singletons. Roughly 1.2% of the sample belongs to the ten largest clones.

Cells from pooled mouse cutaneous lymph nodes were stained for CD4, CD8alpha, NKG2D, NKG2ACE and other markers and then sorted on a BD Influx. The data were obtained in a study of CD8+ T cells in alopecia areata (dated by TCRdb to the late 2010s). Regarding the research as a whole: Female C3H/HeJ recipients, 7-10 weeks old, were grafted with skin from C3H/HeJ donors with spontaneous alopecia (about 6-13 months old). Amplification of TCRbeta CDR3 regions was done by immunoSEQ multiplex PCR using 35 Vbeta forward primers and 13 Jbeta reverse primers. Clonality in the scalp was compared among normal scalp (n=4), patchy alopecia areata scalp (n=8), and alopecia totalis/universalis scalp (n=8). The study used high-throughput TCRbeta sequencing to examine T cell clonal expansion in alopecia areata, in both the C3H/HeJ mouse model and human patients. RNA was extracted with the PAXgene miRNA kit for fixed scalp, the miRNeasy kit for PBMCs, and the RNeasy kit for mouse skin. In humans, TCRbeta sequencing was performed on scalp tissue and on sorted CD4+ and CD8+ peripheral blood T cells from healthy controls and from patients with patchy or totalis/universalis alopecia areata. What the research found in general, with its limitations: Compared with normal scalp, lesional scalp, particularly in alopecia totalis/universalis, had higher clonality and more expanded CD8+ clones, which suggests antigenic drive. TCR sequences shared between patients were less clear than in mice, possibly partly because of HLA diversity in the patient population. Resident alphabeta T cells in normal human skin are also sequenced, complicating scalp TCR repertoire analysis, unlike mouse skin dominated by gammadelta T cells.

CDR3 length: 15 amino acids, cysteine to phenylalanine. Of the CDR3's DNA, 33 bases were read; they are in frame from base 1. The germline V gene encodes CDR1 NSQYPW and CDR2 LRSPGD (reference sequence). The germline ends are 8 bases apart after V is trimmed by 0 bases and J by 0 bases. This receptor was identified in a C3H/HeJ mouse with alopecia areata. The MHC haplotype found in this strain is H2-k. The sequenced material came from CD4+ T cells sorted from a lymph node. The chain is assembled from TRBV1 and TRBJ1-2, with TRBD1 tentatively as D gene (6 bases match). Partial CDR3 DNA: TGCACCTGCAGTGCAGATGGGACATCAAACTCC. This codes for CTCSADGTSNS. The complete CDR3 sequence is CTCSADGTSNSDYTF. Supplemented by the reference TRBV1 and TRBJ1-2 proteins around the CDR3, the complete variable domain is VTLLEQNPRWRLVPRGQAVNLRCILKNSQYPWMSWYQQDLQKQLQWLFTLRSPGDKEVKSLPGADYLATRVTDTELRLQVANMSQGRTLYCTCSADGTSNSDYTFGSGTRLLVI.